The source of this T cell receptor (beta chain) is a study of blood T cell repertoires in COVID-19. The CDR3 runs to 14 residues. Looked up from germline, CDR1 is MDHEN and CDR2 is SYDVKM. V was pared by 7 bases and J by 8 bases, with 10 bases of the junction left unmatched. This table comes from immunoSEQ multiplex PCR, and its TCRdb copy is limited to in-frame clones, with some not included. The repertoire consists of 130,000 to 150,000 clones, with less than 90% occurring once and the leading ten covering around two fifths. The sequence was obtained from a human donor in a cohort sampled during active COVID-19. V gene TRBV28 combines with J gene TRBJ2-4, with 8 bases fitting TRBD1. Sequencing was carried out using peripheral blood. CDR3 in amino acids: CASNARQGWDIQYF. The CDR3 coding sequence is TGTGCCAGCAATGCAAGACAGGGGTGGGACATTCAGTACTTC.